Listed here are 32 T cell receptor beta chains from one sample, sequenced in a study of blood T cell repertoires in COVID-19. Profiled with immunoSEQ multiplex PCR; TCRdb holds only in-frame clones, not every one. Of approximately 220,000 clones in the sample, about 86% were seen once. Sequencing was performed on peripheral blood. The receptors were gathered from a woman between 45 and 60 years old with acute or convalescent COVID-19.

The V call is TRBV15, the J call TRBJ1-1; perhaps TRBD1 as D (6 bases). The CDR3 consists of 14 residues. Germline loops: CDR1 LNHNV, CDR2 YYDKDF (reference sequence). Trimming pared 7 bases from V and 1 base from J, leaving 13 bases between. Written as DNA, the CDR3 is TGTGCCACCAAATTGGAGACAGGGAACACTGAAGCTTTCTTT. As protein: CATKLETGNTEAFF.

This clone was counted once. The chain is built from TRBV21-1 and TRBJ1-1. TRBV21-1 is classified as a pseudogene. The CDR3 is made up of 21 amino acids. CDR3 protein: CASSKECRPLAPGGKNTEAFF. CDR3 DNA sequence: TGTGCCAGCAGCAAAGAATGCCGCCCCCTAGCCCCGGGAGGCAAGAACACTGAAGCTTTCTTT.

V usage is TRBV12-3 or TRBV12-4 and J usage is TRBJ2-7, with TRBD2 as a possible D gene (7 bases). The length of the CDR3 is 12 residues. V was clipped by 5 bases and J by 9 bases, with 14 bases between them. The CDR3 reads CASSRGGAGQYF. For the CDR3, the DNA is TGTGCCAGCAGTCGAGGGGGGGCGGGGCAGTACTTC.

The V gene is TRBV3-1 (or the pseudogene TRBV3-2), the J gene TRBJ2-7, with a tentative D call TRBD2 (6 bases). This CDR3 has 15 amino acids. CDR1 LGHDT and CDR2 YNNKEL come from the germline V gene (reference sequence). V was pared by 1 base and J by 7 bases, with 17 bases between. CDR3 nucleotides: TGTGCCAGCAGCCAAGTAGCGGCAGCCTGGGGGGAGCAGTACTTC. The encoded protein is CASSQVAAAWGEQYF.

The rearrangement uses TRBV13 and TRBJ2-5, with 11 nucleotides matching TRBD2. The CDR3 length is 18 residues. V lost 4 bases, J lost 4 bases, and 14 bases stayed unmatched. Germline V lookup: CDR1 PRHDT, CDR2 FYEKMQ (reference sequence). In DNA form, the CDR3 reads TGTGCCAGCAGCTCCCGATTAGCGGGAGGGGGGGCTGGAGAGACCCAGTACTTC. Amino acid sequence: CASSSRLAGGGAGETQYF. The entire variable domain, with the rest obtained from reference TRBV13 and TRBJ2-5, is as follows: AAGVIQSPRHLIKEKRETATLKCYPIPRHDTVYWYQQGPGQDPQFLISFYEKMQSDKGSIPDRFSAQQFSDYHSELNMSSLELGDSALYFCASSSRLAGGGAGETQYFGPGTRLLVL.

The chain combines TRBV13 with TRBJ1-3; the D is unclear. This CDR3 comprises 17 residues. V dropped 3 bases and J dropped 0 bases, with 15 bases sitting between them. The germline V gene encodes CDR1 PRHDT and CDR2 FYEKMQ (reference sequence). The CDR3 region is CASSFYAAPSSGNTIYF. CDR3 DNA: TGTGCCAGCAGCTTCTATGCCGCGCCTTCCTCTGGAAACACCATATATTTT.

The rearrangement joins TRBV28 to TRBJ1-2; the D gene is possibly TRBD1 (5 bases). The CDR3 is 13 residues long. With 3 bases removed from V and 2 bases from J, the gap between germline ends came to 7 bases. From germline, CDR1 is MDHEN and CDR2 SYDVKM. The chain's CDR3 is CASSLAGNYGYTF. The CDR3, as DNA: TGTGCCAGCAGTTTGGCAGGGAACTATGGCTACACCTTC.

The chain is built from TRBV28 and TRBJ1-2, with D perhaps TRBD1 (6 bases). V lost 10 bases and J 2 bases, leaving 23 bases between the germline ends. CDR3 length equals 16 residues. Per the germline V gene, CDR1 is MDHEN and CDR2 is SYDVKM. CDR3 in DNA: TGTGCCACCGATAACAACGCCAGAACAGGGAACTATGGCTACACCTTC. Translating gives CATDNNARTGNYGYTF.

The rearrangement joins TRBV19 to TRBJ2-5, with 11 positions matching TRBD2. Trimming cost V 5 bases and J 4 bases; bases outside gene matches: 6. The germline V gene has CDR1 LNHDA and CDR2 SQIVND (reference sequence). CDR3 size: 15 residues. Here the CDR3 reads CASSGSGRAVETQYF. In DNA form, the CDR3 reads TGTGCCAGTAGTGGTAGCGGGAGGGCCGTAGAGACCCAGTACTTC.

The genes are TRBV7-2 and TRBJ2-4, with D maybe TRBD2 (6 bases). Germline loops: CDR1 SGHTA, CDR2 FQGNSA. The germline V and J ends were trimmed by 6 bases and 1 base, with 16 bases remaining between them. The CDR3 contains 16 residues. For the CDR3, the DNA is TGTGCCAGCAGTCCGGGGGTGGGGTTGGCCAAAAACATTCAGTACTTC. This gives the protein CASSPGVGLAKNIQYF.

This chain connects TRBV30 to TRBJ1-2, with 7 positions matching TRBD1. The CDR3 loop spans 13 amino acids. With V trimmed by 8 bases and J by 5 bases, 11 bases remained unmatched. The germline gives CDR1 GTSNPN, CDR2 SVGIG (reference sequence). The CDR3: CALGKGARYGYTF. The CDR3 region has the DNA TGTGCCCTAGGGAAGGGGGCCAGATATGGCTACACCTTC.

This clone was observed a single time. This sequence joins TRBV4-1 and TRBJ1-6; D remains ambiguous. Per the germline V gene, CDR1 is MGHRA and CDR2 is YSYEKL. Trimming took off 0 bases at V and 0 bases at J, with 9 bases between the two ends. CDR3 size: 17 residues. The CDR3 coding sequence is TGCGCCAGCAGCCAAGAAATCGGGATCTCCTATAATTCACCCCTCCACTTT. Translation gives CASSQEIGISYNSPLHF.

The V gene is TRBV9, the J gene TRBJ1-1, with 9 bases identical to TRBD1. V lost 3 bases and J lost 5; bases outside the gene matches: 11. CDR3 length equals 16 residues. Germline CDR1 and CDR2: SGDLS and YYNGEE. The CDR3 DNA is TGTGCCAGCAGCGCCGCACAGGGGGCGCCGGGAACTGAAGCTTTCTTT. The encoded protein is CASSAAQGAPGTEAFF.

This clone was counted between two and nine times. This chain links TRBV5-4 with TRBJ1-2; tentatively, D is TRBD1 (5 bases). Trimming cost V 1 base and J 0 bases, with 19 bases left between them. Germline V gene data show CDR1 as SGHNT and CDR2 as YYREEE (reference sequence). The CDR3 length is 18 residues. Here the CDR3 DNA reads TGTGCCAGCAGCTTGTTTTATCTGGGTCAGGGATCTAACTATGGCTACACCTTC. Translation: CASSLFYLGQGSNYGYTF.

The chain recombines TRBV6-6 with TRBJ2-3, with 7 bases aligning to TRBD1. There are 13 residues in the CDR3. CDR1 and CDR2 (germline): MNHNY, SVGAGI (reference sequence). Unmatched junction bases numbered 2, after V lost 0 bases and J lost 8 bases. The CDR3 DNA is TGTGCCAGCAGTTACTCTGACAGGGCTACGCAGTATTTT. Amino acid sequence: CASSYSDRATQYF.

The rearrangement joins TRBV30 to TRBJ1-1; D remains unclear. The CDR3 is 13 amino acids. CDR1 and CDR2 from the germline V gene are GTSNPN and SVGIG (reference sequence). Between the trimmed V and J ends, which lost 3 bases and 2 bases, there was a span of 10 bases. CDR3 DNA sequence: TGTGCCTGGAGAGGTGGCGGAAACACTGAAGCTTTCTTT. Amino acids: CAWRGGGNTEAFF.

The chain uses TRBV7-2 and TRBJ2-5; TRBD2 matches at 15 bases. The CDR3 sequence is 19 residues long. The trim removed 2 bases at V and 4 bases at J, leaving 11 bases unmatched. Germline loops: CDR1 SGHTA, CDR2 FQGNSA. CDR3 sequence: CASSLKGMGLAGGRETQYF. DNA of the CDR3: TGTGCCAGCAGCTTAAAGGGGATGGGACTAGCGGGAGGTAGAGAGACCCAGTACTTC.

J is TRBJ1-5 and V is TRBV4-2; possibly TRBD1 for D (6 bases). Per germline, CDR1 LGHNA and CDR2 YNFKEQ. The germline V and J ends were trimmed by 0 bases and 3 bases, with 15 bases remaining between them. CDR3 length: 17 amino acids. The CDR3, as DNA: TGTGCCAGCAGCCAAGATCCCGCAGGGGTGAACAATCAGCCCCAGCATTTT. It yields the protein CASSQDPAGVNNQPQHF.

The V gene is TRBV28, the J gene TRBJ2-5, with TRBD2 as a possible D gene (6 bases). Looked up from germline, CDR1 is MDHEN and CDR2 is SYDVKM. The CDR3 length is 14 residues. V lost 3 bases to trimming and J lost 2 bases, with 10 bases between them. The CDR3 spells CASSFRDFQETQYF. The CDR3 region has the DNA TGTGCCAGCAGTTTCAGGGACTTTCAAGAGACCCAGTACTTC.

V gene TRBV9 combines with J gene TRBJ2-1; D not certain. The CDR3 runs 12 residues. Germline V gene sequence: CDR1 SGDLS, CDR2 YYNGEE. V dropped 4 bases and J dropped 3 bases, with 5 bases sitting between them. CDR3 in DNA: TGTGCCAGCAGCCCCAACTACAATGAGCAGTTCTTC. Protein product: CASSPNYNEQFF.

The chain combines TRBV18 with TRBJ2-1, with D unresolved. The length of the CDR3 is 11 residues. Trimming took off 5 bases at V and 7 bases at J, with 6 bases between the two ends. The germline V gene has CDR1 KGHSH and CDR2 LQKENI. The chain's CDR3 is CASSGLNEQFF. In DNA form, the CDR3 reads TGTGCCAGCTCAGGGCTAAATGAGCAGTTCTTC. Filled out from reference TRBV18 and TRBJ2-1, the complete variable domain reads NAGVMQNPRHLVRRRGQEARLRCSPMKGHSHVYWYRQLPEEGLKFMVYLQKENIIDESGMPKERFSAEFPKEGPSILRIQQVVRGDSAAYFCASSGLNEQFFGPGTRLTVL.

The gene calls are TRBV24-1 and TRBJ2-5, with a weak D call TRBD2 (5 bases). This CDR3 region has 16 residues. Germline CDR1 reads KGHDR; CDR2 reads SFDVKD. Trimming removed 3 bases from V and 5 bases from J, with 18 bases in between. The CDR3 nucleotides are TGTGCCACCAGTGATCCTGCGGGCTCCACTCGGGAGACCCAGTACTTC. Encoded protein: CATSDPAGSTRETQYF.

The CDR3 DNA sequence: TGTGCCATCAGTCTTAGCGGGAGTAGCGACGAGCAGTACTTC. This encodes CAISLSGSSDEQYF. V gene TRBV10-3 combines with J gene TRBJ2-7, with TRBD2 identical over 9 bases. The CDR3 extends over 14 amino acids. The germline V gene has CDR1 ENHRY and CDR2 SYGVKD. The junction had 7 bases not matched to a gene; V was cut back by 5 bases and J by 5 bases.

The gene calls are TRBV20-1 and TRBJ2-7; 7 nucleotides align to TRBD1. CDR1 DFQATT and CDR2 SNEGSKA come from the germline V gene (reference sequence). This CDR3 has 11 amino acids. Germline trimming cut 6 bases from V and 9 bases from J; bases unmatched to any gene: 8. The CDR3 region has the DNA TGCAGTGCCTCATACAGGGGCGGGCAGTACTTC. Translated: CSASYRGGQYF.

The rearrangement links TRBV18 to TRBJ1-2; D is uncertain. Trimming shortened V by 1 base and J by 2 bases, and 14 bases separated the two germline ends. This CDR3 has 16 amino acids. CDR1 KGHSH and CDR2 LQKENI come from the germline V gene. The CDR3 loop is CASSPLRSEWNYGYTF. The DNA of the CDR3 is TGTGCCAGCTCACCACTGAGATCGGAGTGGAACTATGGCTACACCTTC.

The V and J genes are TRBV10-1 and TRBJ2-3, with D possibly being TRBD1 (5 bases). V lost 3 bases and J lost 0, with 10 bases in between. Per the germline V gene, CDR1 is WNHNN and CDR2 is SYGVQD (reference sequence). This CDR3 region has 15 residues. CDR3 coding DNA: TGCGCCAGCAGTGACGACAGACCTAGCACAGATACGCAGTATTTT. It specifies CASSDDRPSTDTQYF.

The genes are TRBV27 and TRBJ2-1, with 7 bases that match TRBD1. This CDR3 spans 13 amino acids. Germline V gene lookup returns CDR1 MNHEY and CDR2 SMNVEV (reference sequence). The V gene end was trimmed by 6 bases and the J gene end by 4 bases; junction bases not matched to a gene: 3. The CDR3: CASRGTVYNEQFF. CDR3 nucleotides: TGTGCCAGCAGGGGGACAGTTTACAATGAGCAGTTCTTC.

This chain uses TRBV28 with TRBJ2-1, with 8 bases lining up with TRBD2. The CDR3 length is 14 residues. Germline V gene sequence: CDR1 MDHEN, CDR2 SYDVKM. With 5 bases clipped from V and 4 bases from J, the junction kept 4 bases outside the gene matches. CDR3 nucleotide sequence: TGTGCCAGCAGTAGCGGGAGTCGGTACAATGAGCAGTTCTTC. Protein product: CASSSGSRYNEQFF.

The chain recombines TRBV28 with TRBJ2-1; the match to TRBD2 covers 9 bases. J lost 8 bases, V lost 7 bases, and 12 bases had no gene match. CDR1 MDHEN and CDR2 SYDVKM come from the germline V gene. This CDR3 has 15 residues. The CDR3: CASTPRGTSGYEQFF. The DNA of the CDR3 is TGTGCCAGCACCCCCCGGGGAACTAGCGGGTATGAGCAGTTCTTC. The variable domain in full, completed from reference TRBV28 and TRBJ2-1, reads DVKVTQSSRYLVKRTGEKVFLECVQDMDHENMFWYRQDPGLGLRLIYFSYDVKMKEKGDIPEGYSVSREKKERFSLILESASTNQTSMYLCASTPRGTSGYEQFFGPGTRLTVL.

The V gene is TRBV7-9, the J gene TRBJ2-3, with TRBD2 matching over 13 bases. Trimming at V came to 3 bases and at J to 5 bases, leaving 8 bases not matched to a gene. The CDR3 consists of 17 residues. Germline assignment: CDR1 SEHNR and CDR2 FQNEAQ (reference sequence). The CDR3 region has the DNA TGTGCCAGCAGCTTCCCGGGGACTAGCGGGATTGGAGATACGCAGTATTTT. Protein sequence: CASSFPGTSGIGDTQYF.

CDR3 sequence reads: CATSRGREGTQYF. The CDR3 DNA reads as TGTGCCACCAGCAGAGGACGGGAGGGGACCCAGTACTTC. This chain uses TRBV15 with TRBJ2-5; 8 positions match TRBD2. The V segment lost 1 base and the J segment 7 bases; nucleotides outside the gene matches: 2. This CDR3 spans 13 amino acids. Germline CDR1 is LNHNV and CDR2 is YYDKDF (reference sequence).

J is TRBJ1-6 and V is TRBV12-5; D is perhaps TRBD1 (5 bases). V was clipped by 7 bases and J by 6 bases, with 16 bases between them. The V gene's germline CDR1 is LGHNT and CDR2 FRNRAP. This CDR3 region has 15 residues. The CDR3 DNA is TGTGCTAGTGACGCCGGGGGAACTATTAATTCACCCCTCCACTTT. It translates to CASDAGGTINSPLHF.